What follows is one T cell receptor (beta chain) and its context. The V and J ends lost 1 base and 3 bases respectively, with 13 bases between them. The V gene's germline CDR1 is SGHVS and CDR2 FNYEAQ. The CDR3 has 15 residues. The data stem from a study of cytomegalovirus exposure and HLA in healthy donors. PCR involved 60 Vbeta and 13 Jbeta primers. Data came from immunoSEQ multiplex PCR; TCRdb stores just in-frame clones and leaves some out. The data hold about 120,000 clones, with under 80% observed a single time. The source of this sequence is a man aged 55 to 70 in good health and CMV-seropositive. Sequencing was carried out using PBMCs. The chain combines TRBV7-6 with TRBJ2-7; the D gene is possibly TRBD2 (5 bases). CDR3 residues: CASSLETLGFYEQYF. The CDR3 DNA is TGTGCCAGCAGCTTAGAGACACTAGGCTTCTACGAGCAGTACTTC.